Each of the 7 T cell receptor beta chains below was sequenced from the same sample in a study of CD8 T cells in ankylosing spondylitis. TCRdb used MiXCR to reprocess the 5' RACE reads, holding one entry per CDR3 protein. The sample records some 200,000 distinct CDR3 sequences, 15% to 20% being singletons. The specimen was blood, either unsorted or a sorted T cell fraction (not recorded which). These receptors came from a male donor under 30 with ankylosing spondylitis or in good health (not recorded which).

The rearrangement links TRBV25-1 to TRBJ2-7; D is uncertain. This CDR3 spans 11 amino acids. V was cut by 6 bases and J by 4 bases, with 7 bases left in between. The germline gives CDR1 MGHDK, CDR2 SYGVNS. The CDR3 sequence: CASRLKYEQYV. The CDR3 DNA sequence: TGTGCCAGCAGACTCAAATACGAGCAGTACGTC.

This clonotype was recorded many times. The chain couples TRBV20-1 to TRBJ2-2, with D possibly being TRBD1 or TRBD2 (5 bases each). The ends were cut back, 3 bases at V and 7 bases at J, with 12 bases in the middle. The CDR3 has 13 residues. Germline-derived CDR1 and CDR2 are DFQATT and SNEGSKA (reference sequence). CDR3 DNA: TGCAGTGCTAGCTCCACTAGGGGCGGGGAGCTGTTTTTT. Translation gives CSASSTRGGELFF.

This clonotype has ten or more counts. The J gene is TRBJ1-5, the V gene TRBV20-1, with a possible D match to TRBD1 (5 bases). The germline CDR1 and CDR2 sequences are DFQATT and SNEGSKA (reference sequence). CDR3 length: 16 amino acids. V was clipped by 5 bases and J by 5 bases, with 22 bases between them. CDR3 in amino acids: CSAQNRDGTEYQPQHF. Written as DNA, the CDR3 is TGCAGTGCTCAAAATCGTGACGGGACGGAGTATCAGCCCCAGCATTTT.

This clonotype has at least ten counts. The gene calls are TRBV7-2 and TRBJ2-2; D gene unclear. CDR3 size: 14 residues. Germline-derived CDR1 and CDR2 are SGHTA and FQGNSA. Trimming shortened V by 7 bases and J by 4 bases, and 13 bases separated the two germline ends. As DNA, the CDR3 is TGTGCCAGCACGTTGAAGGGCGGCACCGGGGAGCTGTTTTTT. It translates to CASTLKGGTGELFF.

The DNA of the CDR3 is TGTGCCAGCAGTCCTAGACACAATCAGAACGAGCAGTACTTC. This gives the protein CASSPRHNQNEQYF. The genes are TRBV12-3 or TRBV12-4 and TRBJ2-7, with D hard to call. The CDR3 is made up of 14 amino acids. Trimming pared 5 bases from V and 5 bases from J, leaving 16 bases between.

This chain joins TRBV11-2 and TRBJ2-1; D remains unclear. The CDR3 extends over 14 amino acids. Between the trimmed V and J ends, which lost 10 bases and 1 base, there was a span of 14 bases. CDR1 is SGHAT, CDR2 FQNNGV, per germline. The CDR3 nucleotides read TGTGCCACCTCAAAGACGAAGTCCTACAATGAGCAGTTCTTC. Its protein is CATSKTKSYNEQFF. Looking up the rest from reference TRBV11-2 and TRBJ2-1 gives the full variable domain: EAGVAQSPRYKIIEKRQSVAFWCNPISGHATLYWYQQILGQGPKLLIQFQNNGVVDDSQLPKDRFSAERLKGVDSTLKIQPAKLEDSAVYLCATSKTKSYNEQFFGPGTRLTVL.

The sample holds many counts of this clonotype. CDR3 loop: CASSTPGQGQWETQYF. The CDR3 bases are TGTGCCAGCAGCACACCCGGACAGGGGCAATGGGAGACCCAGTACTTC. This chain connects TRBV7-9 to TRBJ2-5; TRBD1 matches at 9 bases. The V gene end was trimmed by 5 bases and the J gene end by 5 bases; junction bases not matched to a gene: 12. The CDR3 contains 16 residues. The germline V gene has CDR1 SEHNR and CDR2 FQNEAQ (reference sequence).